The 7 T cell receptor beta chains below were found in one sample sequenced in a study of Ad26.COV2.S vaccination and SARS-CoV-2 variants. Profiled with immunoSEQ multiplex PCR; TCRdb holds only in-frame clones, not every one. The table has over 450,000 clones, roughly nine tenths seen once. The treatment is: over 15 received Ad26.COV2.S at low or high dose, single or two shots; 5 received placebo; per-sample allocation not given. Collection of the samples took place on day 63 after the first injection of vaccine or placebo. Sequencing was performed on peripheral blood, taken in a trial of Ad26.COV2.S vaccine versus placebo. The receptors were sampled from a person between 18 and 65 years old who received the Ad26.COV2.S COVID-19 vaccine or a placebo.

This rearrangement joins TRBV10-3 to TRBJ1-5, with no clear D. The length of the CDR3 is 13 residues. Per germline, CDR1 ENHRY and CDR2 SYGVKD. The ends were cut back, 3 bases at V and 5 bases at J, with 8 bases in the middle. CDR3 nucleotide sequence: TGTGCCATCAGTGATGGGCCGGATCAGCCCCAGCATTTT. It specifies CAISDGPDQPQHF.

V and J are TRBV19 and TRBJ1-5; D is undetermined. The germline V gene encodes CDR1 LNHDA and CDR2 SQIVND (reference sequence). The CDR3 has 15 residues. Trimming removed 7 bases at V and 2 bases at J, with 15 bases between. This chain's CDR3 is CASTHMSRGNQPQHF. CDR3 nucleotide sequence: TGTGCCAGTACTCACATGAGTCGCGGCAATCAGCCCCAGCATTTT.

The count of this clone is one. This chain uses TRBV7-9 with TRBJ2-1; TRBD2 agrees at 8 bases. Germline CDR1 SEHNR, CDR2 FQNEAQ (reference sequence). The CDR3 is 16 residues long. The trim removed 5 bases at V and 3 bases at J, leaving 9 bases unmatched. CDR3 in DNA: TGTGCCAGCAGCGATTCGGGACTAGAGCTCTACAATGAGCAGTTCTTC. Amino acid sequence: CASSDSGLELYNEQFF. The complete variable domain, with remaining parts taken from reference TRBV7-9 and TRBJ2-1, reads DTGVSQNPRHKITKRGQNVTFRCDPISEHNRLYWYRQTLGQGPEFLTYFQNEAQLEKSRLLSDRFSAERPKGSFSTLEIQRTEQGDSAMYLCASSDSGLELYNEQFFGPGTRLTVL.

The rearrangement uses TRBV13 and TRBJ2-3, with TRBD2 matching 10 bases. V gave up 3 bases and J gave up 4 bases; unmatched junction bases: 4. CDR1 and CDR2 (germline): PRHDT, FYEKMQ (reference sequence). This CDR3 is built from 15 residues. CDR3 nucleotide sequence: TGTGCCAGCAGCTTGGGACTAGCGAGGGCAGATACGCAGTATTTT. Protein product: CASSLGLARADTQYF.

The chain combines TRBV15 with TRBJ1-3; D uncertain. CDR1 is LNHNV and CDR2 is YYDKDF in the germline V gene (reference sequence). The CDR3 length is 16 residues. V lost 1 base and J 0 bases, leaving 10 bases between the germline ends. The CDR3 nucleotides are TGTGCCACCAGCAGAGGCGGCAGTCTCTCTGGAAACACCATATATTTT. This codes for CATSRGGSLSGNTIYF.

This clone was seen a single time. The chain couples TRBV7-9 to TRBJ1-2; 7 bases line up with TRBD1. Unmatched junction bases numbered 10, after V lost 2 bases and J lost 4 bases. Germline V CDR1 and CDR2: SEHNR, FQNEAQ (reference sequence). The CDR3 totals 16 residues. CDR3 DNA: TGTGCCAGCAGCTTACCCCATCGGGACAGTGTCTATGGCTACACCTTC. Its translation is CASSLPHRDSVYGYTF.

The rearrangement joins TRBV14 to TRBJ2-1; D possibly matches TRBD1 or TRBD2 (5 bases each). V lost 6 bases to trimming and J lost 3 bases, with 15 bases between them. This CDR3 is built from 15 residues. Per germline, CDR1 SGHDN and CDR2 FVKESK. The CDR3, as DNA: TGTGCCAGCAGTTCCGGGACGCCGAACTACAATGAGCAGTTCTTC. The encoded protein is CASSSGTPNYNEQFF.